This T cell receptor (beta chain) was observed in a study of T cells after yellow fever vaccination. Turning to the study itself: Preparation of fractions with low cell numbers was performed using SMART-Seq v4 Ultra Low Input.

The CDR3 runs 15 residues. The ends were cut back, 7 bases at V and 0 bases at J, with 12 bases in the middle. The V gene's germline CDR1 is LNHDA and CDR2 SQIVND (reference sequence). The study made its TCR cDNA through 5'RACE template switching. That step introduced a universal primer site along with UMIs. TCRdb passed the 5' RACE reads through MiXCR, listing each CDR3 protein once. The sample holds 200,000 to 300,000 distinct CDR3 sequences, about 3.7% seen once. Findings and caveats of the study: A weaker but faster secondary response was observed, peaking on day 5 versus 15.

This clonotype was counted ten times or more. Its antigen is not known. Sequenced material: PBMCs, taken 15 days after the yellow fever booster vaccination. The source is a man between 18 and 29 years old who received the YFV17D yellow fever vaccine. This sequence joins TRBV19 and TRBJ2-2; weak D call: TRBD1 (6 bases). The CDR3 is CASNRDTANTGELFF. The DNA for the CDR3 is TGTGCCAGTAACCGGGACACCGCGAACACCGGGGAGCTGTTTTTT.